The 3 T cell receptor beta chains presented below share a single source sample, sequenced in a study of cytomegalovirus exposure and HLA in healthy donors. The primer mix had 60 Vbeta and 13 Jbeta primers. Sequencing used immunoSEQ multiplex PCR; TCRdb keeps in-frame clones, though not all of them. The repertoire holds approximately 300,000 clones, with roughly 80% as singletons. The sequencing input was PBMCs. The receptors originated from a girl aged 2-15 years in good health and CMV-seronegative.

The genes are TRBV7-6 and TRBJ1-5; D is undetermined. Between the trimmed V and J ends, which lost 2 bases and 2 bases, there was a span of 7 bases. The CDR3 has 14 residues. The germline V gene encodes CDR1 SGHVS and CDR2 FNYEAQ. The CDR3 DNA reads TGTGCCAGCAGCTTAAACCAGGGCAATCAGCCCCAGCATTTT. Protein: CASSLNQGNQPQHF. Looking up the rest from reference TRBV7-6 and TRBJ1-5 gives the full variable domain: GAGVSQSPRYKVTKRGQDVALRCDPISGHVSLYWYRQALGQGPEFLTYFNYEAQQDKSGLPNDRFSAERPEGSISTLTIQRTEQRDSAMYRCASSLNQGNQPQHFGDGTRLSIL.

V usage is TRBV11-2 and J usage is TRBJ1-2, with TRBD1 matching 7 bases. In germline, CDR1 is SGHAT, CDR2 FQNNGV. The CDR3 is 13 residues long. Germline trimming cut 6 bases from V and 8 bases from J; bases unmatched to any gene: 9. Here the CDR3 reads CASSWAGTEGYTF. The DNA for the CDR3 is TGTGCCAGCAGTTGGGCAGGGACAGAAGGCTACACCTTC.

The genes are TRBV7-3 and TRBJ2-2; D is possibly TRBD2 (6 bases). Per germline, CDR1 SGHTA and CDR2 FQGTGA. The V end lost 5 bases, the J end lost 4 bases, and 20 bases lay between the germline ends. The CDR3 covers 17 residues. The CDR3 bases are TGTGCCAGCAGCCGTCCTTCTAGCGATCCGAGCACCGGGGAGCTGTTTTTT. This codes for CASSRPSSDPSTGELFF.